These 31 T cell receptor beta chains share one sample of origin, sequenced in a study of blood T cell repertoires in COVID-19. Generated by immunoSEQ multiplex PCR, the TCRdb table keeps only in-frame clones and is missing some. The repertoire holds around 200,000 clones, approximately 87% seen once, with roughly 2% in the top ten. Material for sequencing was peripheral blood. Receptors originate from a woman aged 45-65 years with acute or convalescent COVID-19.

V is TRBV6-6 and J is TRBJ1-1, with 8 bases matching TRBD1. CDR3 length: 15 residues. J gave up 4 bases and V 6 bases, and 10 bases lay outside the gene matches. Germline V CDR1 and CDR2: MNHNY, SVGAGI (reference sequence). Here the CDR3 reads CASSLPGGTGTEAFF. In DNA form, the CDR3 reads TGTGCCAGCAGCCTCCCAGGGGGCACCGGCACTGAAGCTTTCTTT.

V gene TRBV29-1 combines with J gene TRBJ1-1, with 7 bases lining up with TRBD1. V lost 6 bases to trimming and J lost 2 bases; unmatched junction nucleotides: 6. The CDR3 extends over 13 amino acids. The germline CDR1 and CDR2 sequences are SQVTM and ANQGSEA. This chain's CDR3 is CSVRRGRNTEAFF. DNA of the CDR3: TGCAGCGTCCGAAGGGGGCGCAACACTGAAGCTTTCTTT. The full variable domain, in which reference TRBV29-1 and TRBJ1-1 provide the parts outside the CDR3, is SAVISQKPSRDICQRGTSLTIQCQVDSQVTMMFWYRQQPGQSLTLIATANQGSEATYESGFVIDKFPISRPNLTFSTLTVSNMSPEDSSIYLCSVRRGRNTEAFFGQGTRLTVV.

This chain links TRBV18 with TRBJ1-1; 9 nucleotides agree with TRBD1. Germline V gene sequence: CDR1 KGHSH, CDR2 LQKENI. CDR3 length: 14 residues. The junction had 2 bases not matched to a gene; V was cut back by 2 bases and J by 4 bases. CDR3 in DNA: TGTGCCAGCTCACCAGCGACAGGGGGCACTGAAGCTTTCTTT. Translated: CASSPATGGTEAFF.

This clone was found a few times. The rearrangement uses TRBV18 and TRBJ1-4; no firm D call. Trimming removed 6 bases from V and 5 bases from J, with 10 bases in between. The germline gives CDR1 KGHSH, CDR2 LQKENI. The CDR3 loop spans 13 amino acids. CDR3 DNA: TGTGCCAGCTCCGCGAGTCAAAATGAAAAACTGTTTTTT. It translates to CASSASQNEKLFF.

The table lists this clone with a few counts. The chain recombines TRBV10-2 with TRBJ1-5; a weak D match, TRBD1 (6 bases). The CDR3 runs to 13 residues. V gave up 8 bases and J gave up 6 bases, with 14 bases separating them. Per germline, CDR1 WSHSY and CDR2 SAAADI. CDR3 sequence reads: CASVQGRSQPQHF. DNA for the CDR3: TGCGCCAGCGTACAGGGTAGGAGTCAGCCCCAGCATTTT.

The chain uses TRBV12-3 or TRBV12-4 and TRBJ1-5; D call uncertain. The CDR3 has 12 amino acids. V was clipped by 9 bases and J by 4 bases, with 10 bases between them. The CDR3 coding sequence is TGTGCCAGTAATTCCGGTAATCAGCCCCAGCATTTT. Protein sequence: CASNSGNQPQHF.

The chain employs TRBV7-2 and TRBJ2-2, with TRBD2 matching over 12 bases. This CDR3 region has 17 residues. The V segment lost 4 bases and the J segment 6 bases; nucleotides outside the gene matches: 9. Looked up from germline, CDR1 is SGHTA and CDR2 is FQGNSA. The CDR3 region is CASSSALAGGHAGELFF. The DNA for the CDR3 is TGTGCCAGCAGCTCCGCTCTAGCGGGGGGGCATGCCGGGGAGCTGTTTTTT.

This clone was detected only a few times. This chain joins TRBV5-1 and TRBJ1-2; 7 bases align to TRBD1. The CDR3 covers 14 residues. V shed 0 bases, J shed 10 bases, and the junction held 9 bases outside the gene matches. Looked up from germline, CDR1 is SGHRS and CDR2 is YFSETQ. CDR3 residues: CASSLAPGGHDYTF. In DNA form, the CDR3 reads TGCGCCAGCAGCTTGGCTCCAGGGGGGCATGACTACACCTTC. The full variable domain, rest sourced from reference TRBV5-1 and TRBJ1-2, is KAGVTQTPRYLIKTRGQQVTLSCSPISGHRSVSWYQQTPGQGLQFLFEYFSETQRNKGNFPGRFSGRQFSNSRSEMNVSTLELGDSALYLCASSLAPGGHDYTFGSGTRLTVV.

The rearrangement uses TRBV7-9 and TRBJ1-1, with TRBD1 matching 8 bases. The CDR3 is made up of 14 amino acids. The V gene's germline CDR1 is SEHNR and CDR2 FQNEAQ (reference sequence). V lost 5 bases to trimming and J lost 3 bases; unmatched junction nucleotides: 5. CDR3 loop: CASSLQGADTEAFF. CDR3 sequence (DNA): TGTGCCAGCAGCCTCCAGGGGGCGGACACTGAAGCTTTCTTT.

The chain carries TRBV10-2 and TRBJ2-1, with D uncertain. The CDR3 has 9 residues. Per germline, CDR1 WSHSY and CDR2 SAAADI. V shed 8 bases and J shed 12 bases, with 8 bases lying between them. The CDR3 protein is CASGSRQFF. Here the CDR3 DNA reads TGCGCCAGCGGTAGCAGGCAGTTCTTC.

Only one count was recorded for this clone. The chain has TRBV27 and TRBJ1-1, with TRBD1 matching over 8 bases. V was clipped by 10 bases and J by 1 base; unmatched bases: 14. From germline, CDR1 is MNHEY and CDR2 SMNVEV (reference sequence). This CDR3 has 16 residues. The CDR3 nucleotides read TGTGCCACCGGGGAAGGACAGGGAAAGGGGAACACTGAAGCTTTCTTT. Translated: CATGEGQGKGNTEAFF.

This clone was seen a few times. CDR3 in amino acids: CASSRTGGAGNEKLFF. CDR3 DNA: TGTGCCAGCAGCAGGACAGGGGGCGCCGGTAATGAAAAACTGTTTTTT. The rearrangement links TRBV5-4 to TRBJ1-4; 11 bases are a match to TRBD1. CDR3 length: 16 residues. V trimming: 4 bases; J trimming: 4 bases; junction bases outside the gene matches: 6. The germline gives CDR1 SGHNT, CDR2 YYREEE (reference sequence).

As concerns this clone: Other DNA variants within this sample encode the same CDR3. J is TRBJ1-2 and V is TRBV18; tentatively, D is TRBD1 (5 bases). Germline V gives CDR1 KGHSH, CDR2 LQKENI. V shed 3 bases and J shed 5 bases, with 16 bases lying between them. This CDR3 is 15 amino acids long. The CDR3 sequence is CASSPGTGGDYGYTF. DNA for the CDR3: TGTGCCAGCTCACCCGGCACCGGAGGGGATTATGGCTACACCTTC.

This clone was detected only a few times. In DNA form, the CDR3 reads TGTGCCTGGAACCGGCGGAACTATGGCTACACCTTC. It specifies CAWNRRNYGYTF. The chain joins TRBV30 to TRBJ1-2; D gene uncertain. This CDR3 has 12 amino acids. The ends were cut back, 4 bases at V and 2 bases at J, with 8 bases in the middle. The germline CDR1 and CDR2 sequences are GTSNPN and SVGIG (reference sequence).

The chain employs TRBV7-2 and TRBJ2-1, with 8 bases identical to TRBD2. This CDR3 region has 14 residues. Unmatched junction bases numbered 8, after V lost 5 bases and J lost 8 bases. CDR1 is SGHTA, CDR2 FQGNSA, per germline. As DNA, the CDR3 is TGTGCCAGCAGCACGGCTAGCGGGTTGGATGAGCAGTTCTTC. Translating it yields CASSTASGLDEQFF. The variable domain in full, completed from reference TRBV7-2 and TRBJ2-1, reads GAGVSQSPSNKVTEKGKDVELRCDPISGHTALYWYRQSLGQGLEFLIYFQGNSAPDKSGLPSDRFSAERTGGSVSTLTIQRTQQEDSAVYLCASSTASGLDEQFFGPGTRLTVL.

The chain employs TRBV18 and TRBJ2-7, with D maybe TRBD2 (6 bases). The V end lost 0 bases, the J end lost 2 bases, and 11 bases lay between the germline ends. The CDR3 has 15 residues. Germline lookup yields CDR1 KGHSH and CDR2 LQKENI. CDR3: CASSPPQGLTYEQYF. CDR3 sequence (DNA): TGTGCCAGCTCACCACCCCAGGGACTTACCTACGAGCAGTACTTC.

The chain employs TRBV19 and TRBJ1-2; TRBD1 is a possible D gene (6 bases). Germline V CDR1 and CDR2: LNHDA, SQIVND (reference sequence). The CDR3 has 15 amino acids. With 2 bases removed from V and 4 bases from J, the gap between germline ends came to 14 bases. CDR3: CASSIRVQGFYGYTF. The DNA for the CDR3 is TGTGCCAGTAGTATAAGGGTACAGGGTTTCTATGGCTACACCTTC.

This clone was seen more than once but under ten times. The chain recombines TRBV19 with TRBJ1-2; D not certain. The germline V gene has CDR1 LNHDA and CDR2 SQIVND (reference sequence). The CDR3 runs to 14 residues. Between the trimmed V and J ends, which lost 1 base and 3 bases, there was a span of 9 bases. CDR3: CASSIAGLDYGYTF. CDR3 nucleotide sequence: TGTGCCAGTAGTATAGCGGGTCTGGACTATGGCTACACCTTC.

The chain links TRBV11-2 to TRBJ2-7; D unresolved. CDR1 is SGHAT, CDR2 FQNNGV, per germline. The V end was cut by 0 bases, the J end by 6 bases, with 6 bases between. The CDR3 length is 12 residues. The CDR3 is CASSLEIAEQYF. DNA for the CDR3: TGTGCCAGCAGCTTAGAAATAGCCGAGCAGTACTTC.

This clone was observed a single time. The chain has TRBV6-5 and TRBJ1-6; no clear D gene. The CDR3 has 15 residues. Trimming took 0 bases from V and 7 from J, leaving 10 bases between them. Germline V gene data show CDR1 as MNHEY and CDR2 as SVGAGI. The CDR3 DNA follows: TGTGCCAGCAGTTACTCGGGCAGGCTGAATTCACCCCTCCACTTT. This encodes CASSYSGRLNSPLHF.

This chain's CDR3 is CASSLGTSGGWVTEAFF. The CDR3 DNA reads as TGTGCCAGCAGCTTAGGGACCTCGGGGGGCTGGGTCACTGAAGCTTTCTTT. The chain recombines TRBV7-2 with TRBJ1-1; possible D gene TRBD1, 6 bases. CDR3 length equals 17 residues. Germline values: CDR1 SGHTA, CDR2 FQGNSA. Trimming shortened V by 1 base and J by 4 bases, and 19 bases separated the two germline ends.

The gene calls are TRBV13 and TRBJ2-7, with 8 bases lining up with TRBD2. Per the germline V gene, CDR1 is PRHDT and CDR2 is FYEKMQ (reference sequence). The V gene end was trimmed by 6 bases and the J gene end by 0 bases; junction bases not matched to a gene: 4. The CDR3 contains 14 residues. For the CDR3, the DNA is TGTGCCAGCAGGAGGCGGGGGGACTCCTACGAGCAGTACTTC. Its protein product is CASRRRGDSYEQYF.

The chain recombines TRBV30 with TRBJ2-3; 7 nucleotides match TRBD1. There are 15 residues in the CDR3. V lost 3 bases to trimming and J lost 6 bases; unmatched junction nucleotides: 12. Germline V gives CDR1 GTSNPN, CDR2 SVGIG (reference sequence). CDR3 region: CAWSSSDRPTDTQYF. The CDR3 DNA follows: TGTGCCTGGAGCAGCTCGGACAGGCCGACGGATACGCAGTATTTT.

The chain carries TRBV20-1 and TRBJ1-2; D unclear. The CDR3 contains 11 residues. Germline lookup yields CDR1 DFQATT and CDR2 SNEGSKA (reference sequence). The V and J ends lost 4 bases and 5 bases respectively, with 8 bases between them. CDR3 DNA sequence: TGCAGTGCTACAGGTTATTATGGCTACACCTTC. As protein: CSATGYYGYTF.

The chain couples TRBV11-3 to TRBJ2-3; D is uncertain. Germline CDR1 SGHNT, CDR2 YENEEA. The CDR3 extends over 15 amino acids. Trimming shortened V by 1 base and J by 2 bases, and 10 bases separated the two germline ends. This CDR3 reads CASSLGRKTTDTQYF. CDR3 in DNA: TGTGCCAGCAGCTTAGGCAGAAAAACCACAGATACGCAGTATTTT.

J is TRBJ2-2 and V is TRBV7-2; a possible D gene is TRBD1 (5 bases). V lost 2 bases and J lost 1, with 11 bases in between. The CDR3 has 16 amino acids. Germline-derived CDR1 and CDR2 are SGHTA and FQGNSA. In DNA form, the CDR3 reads TGTGCCAGCAGCTTATTTGGGGCTGGGAACACCGGGGAGCTGTTTTTT. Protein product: CASSLFGAGNTGELFF.

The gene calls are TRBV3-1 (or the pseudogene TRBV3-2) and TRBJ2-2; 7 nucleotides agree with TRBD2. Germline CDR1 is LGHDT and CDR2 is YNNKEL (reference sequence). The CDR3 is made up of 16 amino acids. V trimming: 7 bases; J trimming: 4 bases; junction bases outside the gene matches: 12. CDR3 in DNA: TGTGCCAGCACCGCACCGCGGGGGACGAGCACCGGGGAGCTGTTTTTT. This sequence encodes CASTAPRGTSTGELFF.

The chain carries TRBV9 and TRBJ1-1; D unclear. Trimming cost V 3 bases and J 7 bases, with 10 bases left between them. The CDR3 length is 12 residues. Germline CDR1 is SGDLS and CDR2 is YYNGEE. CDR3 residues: CASSAIGNEAFF. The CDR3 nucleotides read TGTGCCAGCAGCGCTATTGGTAATGAAGCTTTCTTT.

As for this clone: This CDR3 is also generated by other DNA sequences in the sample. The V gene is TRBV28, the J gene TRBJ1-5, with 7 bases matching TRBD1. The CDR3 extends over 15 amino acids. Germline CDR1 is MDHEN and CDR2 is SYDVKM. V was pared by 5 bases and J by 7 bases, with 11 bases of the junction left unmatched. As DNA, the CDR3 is TGTGCCAGCAGTCTGGCACAGGGGTCATACCAGCCCCAGCATTTT. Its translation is CASSLAQGSYQPQHF.

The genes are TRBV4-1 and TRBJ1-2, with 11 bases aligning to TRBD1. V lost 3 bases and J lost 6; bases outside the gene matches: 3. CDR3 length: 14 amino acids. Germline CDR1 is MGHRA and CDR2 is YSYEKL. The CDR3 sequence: CASSHGQGANGYTF. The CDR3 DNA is TGCGCCAGCAGCCATGGACAGGGGGCAAATGGCTACACCTTC.

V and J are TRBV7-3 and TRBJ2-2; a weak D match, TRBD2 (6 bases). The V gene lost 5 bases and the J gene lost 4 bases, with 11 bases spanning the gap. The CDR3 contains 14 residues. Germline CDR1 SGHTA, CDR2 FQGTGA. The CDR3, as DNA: TGTGCCAGCAGCCCTGGGGGGACCACCGGGGAGCTGTTTTTT. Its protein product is CASSPGGTTGELFF.